This T cell receptor beta chain comes out of a study of blood T cell repertoires in COVID-19. Study details: From the United States, Italy and Spain came samples of acute and convalescent COVID-19. T cells, B-cell-depleted T cells, or PBMCs supplied cDNA or gDNA.

Authors' processing steps: Reference gene primers were amplified, and this amplification served to estimate nucleated cell counts. The protocol was immunoSEQ multiplex PCR, while the TCRdb copy is restricted to in-frame clones and leaves out a portion. V and J calls and clone size are as listed in that table; D and trimming were resolved from the DNA. The profile shows approximately 310,000 clones, more than 75% of them singletons. The CDR3 extends over 13 amino acids. With 3 bases clipped from V and 6 bases from J, the junction kept 5 bases outside the gene matches. CDR1 LNHDA and CDR2 SQIVND come from the germline V gene (reference sequence).

Source material: peripheral blood. V is TRBV19 and J is TRBJ2-7; 7 nucleotides agree with TRBD1. The receptor's source is a man aged 45-65 years with active or convalescent COVID-19. The CDR3 protein is CASSITGVSEQYF. CDR3 DNA: TGTGCCAGTAGTATTACAGGGGTGAGCGAGCAGTACTTC.